These 14 T cell receptor beta chains came from one sample sequenced in a study of response to subunit inactivated influenza vaccine. TCRdb re-called the RT-PCR reads through MiXCR, storing one row per CDR3 protein. The sample records about 530,000 distinct CDR3 sequences, 13% being singletons. Sequenced material: PBMCs from blood, taken roughly 48 days after vaccination. These receptors were taken from a man over 45 who received an inactivated influenza vaccine.

This clonotype was counted only a few times. The rearrangement links TRBV6-5 to TRBJ2-3; D is undetermined. Germline CDR1 is MNHEY and CDR2 is SVGAGI. The V end lost 4 bases, the J end lost 8 bases, and 13 bases lay between the germline ends. This CDR3 region has 13 residues. The CDR3 DNA reads TGTGCCAGCAGTTCTTGGTCAGACGGTACGCAGTATTTT. Protein: CASSSWSDGTQYF.

The chain employs TRBV27 and TRBJ2-7; TRBD2 is a possible D gene (7 bases). V shed 6 bases and J shed 3 bases, with 18 bases lying between them. The germline gives CDR1 MNHEY, CDR2 SMNVEV (reference sequence). CDR3 length: 15 residues. This CDR3 reads CASSVGAGEGYEQYF. CDR3 sequence (DNA): TGTGCCAGCAGCGTCGGGGCAGGGGAGGGCTACGAGCAGTACTTC.

V gene TRBV18 combines with J gene TRBJ2-5; 10 positions match TRBD1. V lost 1 base, J lost 4 bases, and 3 bases stayed unmatched. The CDR3 sequence is 15 residues long. The germline gives CDR1 KGHSH, CDR2 LQKENI. In nucleotides, the CDR3 is TGTGCCAGCTCACCACGACAGGGGGCGAGAGAGACCCAGTACTTC. This codes for CASSPRQGARETQYF. The whole variable domain, remainder taken from reference TRBV18 and TRBJ2-5, is NAGVMQNPRHLVRRRGQEARLRCSPMKGHSHVYWYRQLPEEGLKFMVYLQKENIIDESGMPKERFSAEFPKEGPSILRIQQVVRGDSAAYFCASSPRQGARETQYFGPGTRLLVL.

This chain links TRBV6-2 or TRBV6-3 with TRBJ1-1; perhaps TRBD1 as D (5 bases). V lost 0 bases, J lost 8 bases, and 10 bases lay in between. This CDR3 region has 13 residues. Germline CDR1 and CDR2: MNHEY and SVGEGT. CDR3 nucleotide sequence: TGTGCCAGCAGTTACTCAGACAGAACGGAAGCTTTCTTT. Translation: CASSYSDRTEAFF.

In this sample, this clonotype turned up many times. This chain links TRBV7-8 with TRBJ2-7; 8 nucleotides match TRBD2. With 1 base clipped from V and 3 bases from J, the junction kept 2 bases outside the gene matches. The CDR3 is 14 residues long. Per germline, CDR1 SGHVS and CDR2 FQNEAQ. The CDR3 sequence: CASSLGAGVYEQYF. CDR3 DNA sequence: TGTGCCAGCAGCTTAGGAGCGGGAGTCTACGAGCAGTACTTC.

V gene TRBV10-3 combines with J gene TRBJ1-2; no clear D. CDR1 ENHRY and CDR2 SYGVKD come from the germline V gene. Trimming stripped 3 bases from V and 0 bases from J, with 11 bases between. The CDR3 loop spans 15 amino acids. The CDR3 sequence: CAISDGREPNYGYTF. CDR3 bases: TGTGCCATCAGTGATGGGAGGGAACCTAACTATGGCTACACCTTC.

This clonotype was seen more than once but under ten times. J is TRBJ2-7 and V is TRBV9, with 7 bases that match TRBD2. The CDR3 sequence is 16 residues long. Unmatched junction bases numbered 6, after V lost 0 bases and J lost 0 bases. Germline values: CDR1 SGDLS, CDR2 YYNGEE. CDR3 in amino acids: CASSVGEGLSSYEQYF. CDR3 bases: TGTGCCAGCAGCGTAGGGGAGGGACTCAGCTCCTACGAGCAGTACTTC.

With regard to this clonotype: A much larger clonotype is one base distant, so this may be a read error. DNA of the CDR3: TGTGCCAACAGCTCGGACAGACAAGAGACCCAGTACTTC. Its translation is CANSSDRQETQYF. The genes are TRBV7-2 and TRBJ2-5; the D gene is possibly TRBD1 (6 bases). The germline CDR1 and CDR2 sequences are SGHTA and FQGNSA. This CDR3 has 13 amino acids.

There are a few counts of this clonotype. The J gene is TRBJ2-7, the V gene TRBV5-1, with a weak D call TRBD2 (5 bases). The CDR3 covers 14 residues. V was trimmed by 4 bases and J by 2 bases, leaving 13 bases between them. Per germline, CDR1 SGHRS and CDR2 YFSETQ. CDR3 residues: CASSDGGHTYEQYF. CDR3 DNA sequence: TGCGCCAGCAGCGACGGAGGCCATACCTACGAGCAGTACTTC.

The V gene is TRBV12-3 or TRBV12-4, the J gene TRBJ2-3, with D tentatively TRBD1 or TRBD2 (6 bases each). V lost 6 bases to trimming and J lost 2 bases, with 12 bases between them. The CDR3 consists of 14 residues. CDR3 coding DNA: TGTGCCAGCAGACACAGGGACTCCACAGATACGCAGTATTTT. It translates to CASRHRDSTDTQYF.

This chain connects TRBV5-1 to TRBJ1-3; TRBD1 might be the D (5 bases). CDR3 length: 15 residues. CDR1 is SGHRS and CDR2 is YFSETQ in the germline V gene. V dropped 1 base and J dropped 2 bases, with 10 bases sitting between them. The CDR3 bases are TGCGCCAGCAGCTTGAGCAGCAGGGCTGGAAACACCATATATTTT. This translates into CASSLSSRAGNTIYF.

This clonotype was counted ten times or more. The V gene is TRBV6-5, the J gene TRBJ2-1, with TRBD1 matching 11 bases. Losses at the gene ends were 0 bases for V and 9 bases for J; bases not matched to a gene: 10. Germline V gene data show CDR1 as MNHEY and CDR2 as SVGAGI. This CDR3 region has 17 residues. CDR3 DNA: TGTGCCAGCAGTTACTCGGGGATGGGGACAGGGGGAGGTGAGCAGTTCTTC. The encoded protein is CASSYSGMGTGGGEQFF.

This clonotype appeared many times. CDR3 nucleotide sequence: TGCAGTGCTAGAGATTTGAGCGGGAGGGCCGACGAGCAGTACTTC. Translating gives CSARDLSGRADEQYF. This sequence joins TRBV20-1 and TRBJ2-7, with 10 nucleotides matching TRBD2. This CDR3 has 15 amino acids. The junction had 7 bases not matched to a gene; V was cut back by 0 bases and J by 5 bases. In germline, CDR1 is DFQATT, CDR2 SNEGSKA (reference sequence).

The chain is built from TRBV6-5 and TRBJ2-1; D is undetermined. The CDR3 extends over 13 amino acids. Trimming shortened V by 1 base and J by 7 bases, and 8 bases separated the two germline ends. CDR1 is MNHEY, CDR2 SVGAGI, per germline. CDR3 bases: TGTGCCAGCAGTTACTATGCGAGGAATGAGCAGTTCTTC. Amino acids: CASSYYARNEQFF.